These 5 T cell receptor beta chains came from one sample sequenced in a study of lymphopenia after photon versus proton radiotherapy. The table came from immunoSEQ multiplex PCR; TCRdb's copy has only in-frame clones and leaves some out. Among under 65,000 clones listed, approximately 84% were seen once. The sample here was peripheral blood, taken from a patient treated with proton-based radiotherapy. The receptors stem from a man in his sixties with pancreatic cancer.

This sequence joins TRBV5-1 and TRBJ1-1; D ambiguous. The CDR3 loop spans 14 amino acids. Trimming pared 0 bases from V and 0 bases from J, leaving 6 bases between. Germline assignment: CDR1 SGHRS and CDR2 YFSETQ. CDR3 in DNA: TGCGCCAGCAGCTTGGGTTCGGTGAACACTGAAGCTTTCTTT. It encodes CASSLGSVNTEAFF.

The gene calls are TRBV27 and TRBJ2-5, with a weak D call TRBD2 (5 bases). Trimming pared 0 bases from V and 7 bases from J, leaving 24 bases between. The CDR3 loop spans 18 amino acids. Germline values: CDR1 MNHEY, CDR2 SMNVEV (reference sequence). The CDR3 is CASSLSISGSALSGTQYF. The CDR3 coding sequence is TGTGCCAGCAGTTTATCGATCTCGGGTAGCGCTCTGTCCGGGACCCAGTACTTC.

The chain links TRBV29-1 to TRBJ2-6; possible D gene TRBD2, 6 bases. Germline V gene sequence: CDR1 SQVTM, CDR2 ANQGSEA. There are 14 residues in the CDR3. Between the trimmed V and J ends, which lost 6 bases and 2 bases, there was a span of 11 bases. The CDR3 DNA reads TGCAGCGTCGGGAGTCGACCTGGGGCCAACGTCCTGACTTTC. It translates to CSVGSRPGANVLTF.

The chain has TRBV7-2 and TRBJ2-5; D may be TRBD2 (5 bases). V was clipped by 5 bases and J by 7 bases, with 20 bases between them. The CDR3 contains 15 residues. Germline V gene data show CDR1 as SGHTA and CDR2 as FQGNSA. The CDR3 coding sequence is TGTGCCAGCAGCATTACGGTGGGCGCGGGTGGGACCCAGTACTTC. It translates to CASSITVGAGGTQYF.

V usage is TRBV10-3 and J usage is TRBJ1-5; D unresolved. Germline V gene data show CDR1 as ENHRY and CDR2 as SYGVKD. This CDR3 has 18 residues. The V end lost 0 bases, the J end lost 3 bases, and 18 bases lay between the germline ends. DNA of the CDR3: TGTGCCATCAGTGAGTCGACTCTATTTAACAGAGACAATCAGCCCCAGCATTTT. It encodes CAISESTLFNRDNQPQHF.